Presented here are 23 T cell receptor beta chains from one specimen sequenced in a study of T-cell reconstitution after alpha-beta-depleted transplantation in children. Preparing the TCRbeta library involved the use of unique molecular identifiers. TCRdb recomputed calls from the PCR reads with MiXCR, one row per CDR3 protein. The sample carries under 300,000 distinct CDR3 sequences, roughly 10% recorded once. Sample: peripheral blood, taken 180 days after TCRalphabeta/CD19-depleted stem cell transplant. The source of these receptors is a male patient between 2 and 15 years old who had a stem cell transplant for chronic granulomatous disease, so the T cells may come from the graft donor.

This clonotype was counted ten times or more. The genes are TRBV7-2 and TRBJ1-4, with D possibly matching TRBD1 (6 bases). This CDR3 spans 16 amino acids. V was trimmed by 5 bases and J by 4 bases, leaving 17 bases between them. Looked up from germline, CDR1 is SGHTA and CDR2 is FQGNSA. CDR3 nucleotide sequence: TGTGCCAGCAGCCCCCACCAGGGGTCTGATAATGAAAAACTGTTTTTT. It translates to CASSPHQGSDNEKLFF.

This clonotype has a count of ten or more. The chain links TRBV7-9 to TRBJ1-2; D ambiguous. The CDR3 covers 14 residues. V lost 4 bases and J 4 bases, leaving 13 bases between the germline ends. Per the germline V gene, CDR1 is SEHNR and CDR2 is FQNEAQ (reference sequence). As DNA, the CDR3 is TGTGCCAGCAGCTCCCTCCGGGTGGGCTATGGCTACACCTTC. The encoded protein is CASSSLRVGYGYTF.

The table lists this clonotype with many counts. The gene calls are TRBV20-1 and TRBJ2-5; TRBD2 agrees at 8 bases. J was trimmed by 2 bases and V by 1 base; bases with no gene match: 12. The CDR3 totals 17 residues. Germline V lookup: CDR1 DFQATT, CDR2 SNEGSKA (reference sequence). Here the CDR3 reads CSARVLADPFRQETQYF. The CDR3 DNA is TGCAGTGCTAGAGTACTAGCGGACCCCTTTCGGCAAGAGACCCAGTACTTC.

This clonotype has a count of ten or more. The gene calls are TRBV2 and TRBJ2-3; weak D call: TRBD2 (6 bases). Between the trimmed V and J ends, which lost 4 bases and 14 bases, there was a span of 25 bases. The CDR3 extends over 15 amino acids. Germline loops: CDR1 SNHLY, CDR2 FYNNEI. CDR3 bases: TGTGCCAGCAGTGTAGTAACGGGGGTTTCCCAATCGCGGTATTTT. This codes for CASSVVTGVSQSRYF.

This clonotype has a count of ten or more. The chain is built from TRBV25-1 and TRBJ2-7; D gene unclear. Germline values: CDR1 MGHDK, CDR2 SYGVNS. The V end lost 11 bases, the J end lost 3 bases, and 20 bases lay between the germline ends. This CDR3 spans 14 amino acids. The CDR3, as DNA: TGTGCCGCTAAAAACCAGAGAACTTACTACGAGCAGTACTTC. Translated, it gives CAAKNQRTYYEQYF.

In its sample, this clonotype was seen many times. The rearrangement joins TRBV12-3 or TRBV12-4 to TRBJ2-2; D is perhaps TRBD1 (5 bases). The CDR3 consists of 15 residues. The V end lost 8 bases, the J end lost 1 base, and 14 bases lay between the germline ends. The chain's CDR3 is CASGASGVNTGELFF. The CDR3 DNA reads TGTGCCAGCGGGGCCTCTGGGGTGAACACCGGGGAGCTGTTTTTT.

This clonotype was picked up many times. The chain joins TRBV20-1 to TRBJ1-5; the D gene is possibly TRBD1 (6 bases). This CDR3 has 15 residues. V was trimmed by 6 bases and J by 5 bases, leaving 20 bases between them. The germline CDR1 and CDR2 sequences are DFQATT and SNEGSKA (reference sequence). This CDR3 is CSANAGDRSHQPQHF. For the CDR3, the DNA is TGCAGTGCAAATGCCGGCGACAGGAGTCATCAGCCCCAGCATTTT.

The chain couples TRBV28 to TRBJ2-7, with no clear D. CDR3 length equals 12 residues. The germline gives CDR1 MDHEN, CDR2 SYDVKM. Trimming removed 6 bases from V and 2 bases from J, with 8 bases in between. In nucleotides, the CDR3 is TGTGCCAGCAGAGACAAGCCCTACGAGCAGTACTTC. It encodes CASRDKPYEQYF.

This clonotype was found a few times. The rearrangement uses TRBV30 and TRBJ1-2; possibly TRBD1 for D (5 bases). The CDR3 runs to 15 residues. The germline gives CDR1 GTSNPN, CDR2 SVGIG (reference sequence). The V and J ends lost 0 bases and 11 bases respectively, with 22 bases between them. CDR3 nucleotide sequence: TGTGCCTGGAGTGTATTCCGGGACTCCCTAAAGGGGTACACCTTC. Translating gives CAWSVFRDSLKGYTF.

The chain uses TRBV12-3 or TRBV12-4 and TRBJ2-1; D uncertain. CDR3 length: 16 residues. Trimming stripped 1 base from V and 2 bases from J, with 12 bases between. The CDR3 is CASSLGAARPYNEQFF. CDR3 nucleotide sequence: TGTGCCAGCAGTTTAGGGGCAGCCCGTCCCTACAATGAGCAGTTCTTC.

This clonotype was seen ten or more times. CDR3 loop: CASSSTGGEIDTQYF. The CDR3 region has the DNA TGTGCCAGCAGCTCGACAGGGGGCGAGATAGATACGCAGTATTTT. The chain combines TRBV7-2 with TRBJ2-3; 10 bases fit TRBD1. The V gene's germline CDR1 is SGHTA and CDR2 FQGNSA. Unmatched junction bases numbered 6, after V lost 4 bases and J lost 5 bases. This CDR3 region has 15 residues.

This clonotype was observed many times. The chain links TRBV28 to TRBJ2-3; 7 nucleotides match TRBD2. Germline CDR1 MDHEN, CDR2 SYDVKM. Trimming cost V 7 bases and J 1 base; bases outside gene matches: 11. The CDR3 totals 16 residues. The CDR3 DNA reads as TGTGCCAGCACCCTTCTAGCGGACCGCGGCACAGATACGCAGTATTTT. Its translation is CASTLLADRGTDTQYF. The complete variable domain, with remaining parts taken from reference TRBV28 and TRBJ2-3, reads DVKVTQSSRYLVKRTGEKVFLECVQDMDHENMFWYRQDPGLGLRLIYFSYDVKMKEKGDIPEGYSVSREKKERFSLILESASTNQTSMYLCASTLLADRGTDTQYFGPGTRLTVL.

This clonotype was detected many times. The CDR3 coding sequence is TGCAGTGCTAGAGCCGCGGGGCGGAACATTCAGTACTTC. It translates to CSARAAGRNIQYF. The chain is built from TRBV20-1 and TRBJ2-4; a weak D match, TRBD2 (6 bases). The CDR3 is 13 amino acids. CDR1 is DFQATT, CDR2 SNEGSKA, per germline (reference sequence). Deletions cut 1 base from V and 7 bases from J, with 11 bases between.

On this clonotype: A much larger clone lies a single base off, so this may be a read error. The chain has TRBV6-6 and TRBJ1-2; D is undetermined. Germline CDR1 reads MNHNY; CDR2 reads SVGAGI (reference sequence). The CDR3 is 13 residues long. The V gene lost 2 bases and the J gene lost 2 bases, with 6 bases spanning the gap. CDR3 region: CASSYAENYGYTF. CDR3 bases: TGTGCCAGCAGTTACGCGGAAAACTATGGCTACACCTTC.

The table lists this clonotype with many counts. V gene TRBV9 combines with J gene TRBJ2-5; D remains ambiguous. The CDR3 covers 16 residues. The V and J ends lost 0 bases and 2 bases respectively, with 14 bases between them. CDR1 SGDLS and CDR2 YYNGEE come from the germline V gene. The CDR3, as DNA: TGTGCCAGCAGCGTAGCTGGGGTTCCCCTTCAAGAGACCCAGTACTTC. This gives the protein CASSVAGVPLQETQYF.

This clonotype was recorded many times. The rearrangement joins TRBV20-1 to TRBJ2-1; perhaps TRBD2 as D (6 bases). Trimming stripped 6 bases from V and 0 bases from J, with 12 bases between. The germline V gene encodes CDR1 DFQATT and CDR2 SNEGSKA (reference sequence). The CDR3 extends over 14 amino acids. The CDR3 DNA is TGCAGTGCCACTAGCACGAGCTCCTACAATGAGCAGTTCTTC. It encodes CSATSTSSYNEQFF.

This clonotype was recorded many times. V usage is TRBV6-1 and J usage is TRBJ2-3; D is unresolved. CDR3 size: 18 residues. Trimming took 3 bases from V and 1 from J, leaving 20 bases between them. Germline loops: CDR1 MNHNS, CDR2 SASEGT. Written as DNA, the CDR3 is TGTGCCAGCAGTGAGGGTCTTTTGGGTACACCGGGCACAGATACGCAGTATTTT. Amino acid sequence: CASSEGLLGTPGTDTQYF.

This clonotype has more than one count but fewer than ten. The CDR3: CASSLASGNYNEQFF. CDR3 in DNA: TGTGCCAGCAGCTTAGCTAGCGGGAACTACAATGAGCAGTTCTTC. The chain links TRBV11-2 to TRBJ2-1, with 9 bases matching TRBD2. This CDR3 has 15 amino acids. The ends lost 1 base at V and 3 bases at J; junction bases unmatched: 1. Germline lookup yields CDR1 SGHAT and CDR2 FQNNGV.

This clonotype was recorded many times. This chain links TRBV5-4 with TRBJ2-1; D could derive from TRBD1 or TRBD2 (5 bases each). CDR3 length: 16 amino acids. Trimming cost V 4 bases and J 8 bases, with 22 bases left between them. Germline V gives CDR1 SGHNT, CDR2 YYREEE (reference sequence). The CDR3 is CASSLIAPRRGDEQFF. As DNA, the CDR3 is TGTGCCAGCAGCCTCATAGCGCCTAGAAGAGGGGATGAGCAGTTCTTC. Filled out from reference TRBV5-4 and TRBJ2-1, the complete variable domain reads ETGVTQSPTHLIKTRGQQVTLRCSSQSGHNTVSWYQQALGQGPQFIFQYYREEENGRGNFPPRFSGLQFPNYSSELNVNALELDDSALYLCASSLIAPRRGDEQFFGPGTRLTVL.

Worth noting for this clonotype: A read error is possible here, since a much larger clone lies one base away. V gene TRBV9 combines with J gene TRBJ2-3; D call uncertain. The length of the CDR3 is 14 residues. Germline V CDR1 and CDR2: SGDLS, YYNGEE. As DNA, the CDR3 is TGTTCCAGCAGCGTAGGTCCGGGTTCAGATACGCAGTATTTT. Translating it yields CSSSVGPGSDTQYF. The whole variable domain, filled in from reference TRBV9 and TRBJ2-3, reads DSGVTQTPKHLITATGQRVTLRCSPRSGDLSVYWYQQSLDQGLQFLIQYYNGEERAKGNILERFSAQQFPDLHSELNLSSLELGDSALYFCSSSVGPGSDTQYFGPGTRLTVL.

This clonotype was picked up many times. This chain uses TRBV7-6 with TRBJ1-1; D not resolved. Germline CDR1 reads SGHVS; CDR2 reads FNYEAQ. This CDR3 comprises 12 residues. With 5 bases removed from V and 2 bases from J, the gap between germline ends came to 6 bases. CDR3 sequence: CASSQLNTEAFF. DNA for the CDR3: TGTGCCAGCAGCCAGCTCAACACTGAAGCTTTCTTT.

V usage is TRBV5-4 and J usage is TRBJ2-3; TRBD2 agrees at 8 bases. Per the germline V gene, CDR1 is SGHNT and CDR2 is YYREEE (reference sequence). CDR3 length equals 16 residues. V was clipped by 2 bases and J by 2 bases; unmatched bases: 7. The CDR3 DNA follows: TGTGCCAGCAGCTTTGGCCGGGAGGGTATCACAGATACGCAGTATTTT. This translates into CASSFGREGITDTQYF.

This clonotype was seen repeatedly, ten times or more. The J gene is TRBJ2-3, the V gene TRBV5-5; D perhaps matches TRBD2 (5 bases). The V gene's germline CDR1 is SGHKS and CDR2 YYEKEE (reference sequence). V was cut by 4 bases and J by 2 bases, with 11 bases left in between. This CDR3 has 14 residues. The CDR3 protein is CASSPPRATDTQYF. For the CDR3, the DNA is TGTGCCAGCAGCCCCCCGCGGGCCACAGATACGCAGTATTTT. Full variable domain (remainder filled in from reference TRBV5-5 and TRBJ2-3): DAGVTQSPTHLIKTRGQQVTLRCSPISGHKSVSWYQQVLGQGPQFIFQYYEKEERGRGNFPDRFSARQFPNYSSELNVNALLLGDSALYLCASSPPRATDTQYFGPGTRLTVL.